This TCR beta chain comes out of a study of T-cell reconstitution after alpha-beta-depleted transplantation in children. This CDR3 spans 14 amino acids. Germline values: CDR1 MNHEY, CDR2 SVGAGI. Trimming removed 6 bases from V and 2 bases from J, with 13 bases in between. Preparing the TCRbeta library involved the use of unique molecular identifiers. TCRdb redid the calling of the PCR reads with MiXCR, one entry per CDR3 protein. Of roughly 610,000 distinct CDR3 sequences in the sample, 10% were seen once. The specimen was PBMCs from the stem cell graft donor, collected from the stem cell graft. The TCR originated in a human donor who donated a stem cell graft to a child with acute myeloid leukemia. The chain carries TRBV6-5 and TRBJ2-5; perhaps TRBD2 as D (6 bases). The chain's CDR3 is CASRPGLQQETQYF. Written as DNA, the CDR3 is TGTGCCAGCAGGCCGGGACTGCAACAAGAGACCCAGTACTTC.